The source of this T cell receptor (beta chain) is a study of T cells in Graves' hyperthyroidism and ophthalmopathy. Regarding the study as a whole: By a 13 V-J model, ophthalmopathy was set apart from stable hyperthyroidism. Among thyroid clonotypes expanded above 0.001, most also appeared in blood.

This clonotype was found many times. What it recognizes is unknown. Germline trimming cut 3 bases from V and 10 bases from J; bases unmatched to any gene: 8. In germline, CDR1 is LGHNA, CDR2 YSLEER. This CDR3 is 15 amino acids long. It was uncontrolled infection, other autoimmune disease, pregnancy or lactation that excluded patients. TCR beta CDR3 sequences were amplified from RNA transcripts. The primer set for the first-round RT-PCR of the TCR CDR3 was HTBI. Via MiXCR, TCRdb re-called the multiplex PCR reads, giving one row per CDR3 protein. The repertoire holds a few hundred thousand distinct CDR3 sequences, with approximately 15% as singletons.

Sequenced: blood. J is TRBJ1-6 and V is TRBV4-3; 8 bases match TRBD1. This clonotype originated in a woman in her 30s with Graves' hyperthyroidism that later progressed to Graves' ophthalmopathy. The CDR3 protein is CASSHRTGFKSPLHF. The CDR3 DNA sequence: TGCGCCAGCAGCCACCGGACAGGGTTTAAATCACCCCTCCACTTT.